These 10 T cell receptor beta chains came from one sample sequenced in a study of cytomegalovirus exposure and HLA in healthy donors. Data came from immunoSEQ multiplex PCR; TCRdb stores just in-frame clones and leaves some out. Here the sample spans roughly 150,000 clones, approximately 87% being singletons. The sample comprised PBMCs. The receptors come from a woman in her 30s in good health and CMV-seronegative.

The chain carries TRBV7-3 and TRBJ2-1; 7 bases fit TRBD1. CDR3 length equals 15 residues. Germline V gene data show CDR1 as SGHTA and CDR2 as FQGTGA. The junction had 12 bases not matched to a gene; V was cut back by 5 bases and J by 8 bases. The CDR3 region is CASSPHRGGMDEQFF. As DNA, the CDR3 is TGTGCCAGCAGCCCCCACAGGGGTGGAATGGATGAGCAGTTCTTC.

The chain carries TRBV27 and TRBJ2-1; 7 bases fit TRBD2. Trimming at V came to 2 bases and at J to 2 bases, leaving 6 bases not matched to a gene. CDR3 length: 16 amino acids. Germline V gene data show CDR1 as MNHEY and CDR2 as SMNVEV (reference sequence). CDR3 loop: CASSLSAGVTYNEQFF. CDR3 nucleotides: TGTGCCAGCAGTTTAAGTGCGGGGGTTACCTACAATGAGCAGTTCTTC.

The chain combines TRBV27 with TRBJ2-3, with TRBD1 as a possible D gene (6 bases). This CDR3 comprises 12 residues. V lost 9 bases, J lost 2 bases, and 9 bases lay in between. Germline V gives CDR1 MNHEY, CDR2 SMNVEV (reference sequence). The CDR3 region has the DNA TGTGCCAGAGGACAGAACACAGATACGCAGTATTTT. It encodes CARGQNTDTQYF.

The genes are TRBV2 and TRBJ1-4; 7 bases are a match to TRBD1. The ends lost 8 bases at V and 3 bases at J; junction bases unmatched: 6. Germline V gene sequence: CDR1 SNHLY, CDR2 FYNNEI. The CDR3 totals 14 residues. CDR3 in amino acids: CASVRDSPNEKLFF. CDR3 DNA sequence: TGTGCCAGCGTCCGGGACAGTCCTAATGAAAAACTGTTTTTT.

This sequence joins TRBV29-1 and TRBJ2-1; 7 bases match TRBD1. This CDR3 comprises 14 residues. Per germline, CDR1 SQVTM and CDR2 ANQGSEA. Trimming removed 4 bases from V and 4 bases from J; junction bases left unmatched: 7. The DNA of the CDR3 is TGCAGCGTTGTAGCGACAGGGATGTACAATGAGCAGTTCTTC. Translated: CSVVATGMYNEQFF.

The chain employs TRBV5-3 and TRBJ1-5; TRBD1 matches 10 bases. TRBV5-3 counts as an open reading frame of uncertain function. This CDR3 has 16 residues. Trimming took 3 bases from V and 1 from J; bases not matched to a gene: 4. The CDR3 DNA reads TGTGCCAGAAGCTGGCCGGACAGGGGGAGCAATCAGCCCCAGCATTTT. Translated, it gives CARSWPDRGSNQPQHF.

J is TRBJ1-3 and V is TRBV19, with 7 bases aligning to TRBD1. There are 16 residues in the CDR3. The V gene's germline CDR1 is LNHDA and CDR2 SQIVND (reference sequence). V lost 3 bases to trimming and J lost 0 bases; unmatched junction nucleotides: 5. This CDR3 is CASSIATGSSGNTIYF. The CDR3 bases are TGTGCCAGTAGTATCGCGACAGGGAGCTCTGGAAACACCATATATTTT.

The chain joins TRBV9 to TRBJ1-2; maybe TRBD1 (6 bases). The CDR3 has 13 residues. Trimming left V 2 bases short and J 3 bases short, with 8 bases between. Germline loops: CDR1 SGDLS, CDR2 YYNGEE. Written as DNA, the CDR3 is TGTGCCAGCAGCGTGGGGGGCCACTATGGCTACACCTTC. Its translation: CASSVGGHYGYTF.

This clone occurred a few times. Here the CDR3 reads CASSARDRSYEQYF. The CDR3 DNA reads as TGTGCCAGCAGCGCCCGGGACAGGTCGTACGAGCAGTACTTC. This sequence joins TRBV2 and TRBJ2-7; the match to TRBD1 covers 8 bases. V lost 6 bases to trimming and J lost 4 bases; unmatched junction nucleotides: 8. This CDR3 is built from 14 residues. Germline CDR1 and CDR2: SNHLY and FYNNEI.

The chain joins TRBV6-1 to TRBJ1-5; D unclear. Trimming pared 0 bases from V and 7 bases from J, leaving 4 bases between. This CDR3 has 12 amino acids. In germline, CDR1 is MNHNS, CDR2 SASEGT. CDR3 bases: TGTGCCAGCAGTGAAGCCCCCCAGCCCCAGCATTTT. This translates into CASSEAPQPQHF.